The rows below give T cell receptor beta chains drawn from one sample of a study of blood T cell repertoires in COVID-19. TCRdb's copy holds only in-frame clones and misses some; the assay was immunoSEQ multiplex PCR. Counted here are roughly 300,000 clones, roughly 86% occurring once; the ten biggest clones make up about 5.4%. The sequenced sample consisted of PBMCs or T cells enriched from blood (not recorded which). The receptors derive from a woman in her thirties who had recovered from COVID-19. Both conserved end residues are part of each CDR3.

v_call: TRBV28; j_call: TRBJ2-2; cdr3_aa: CASSPRTGVAGELFF
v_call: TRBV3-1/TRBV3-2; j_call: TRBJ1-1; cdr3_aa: CASSQGGWAFF
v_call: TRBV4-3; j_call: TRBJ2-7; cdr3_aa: CASSQDWDFSYEQYF
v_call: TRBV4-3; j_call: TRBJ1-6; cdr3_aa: CASSQEDRSSYNSPLHF
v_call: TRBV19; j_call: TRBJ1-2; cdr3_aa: CASSIASTSEGYTF
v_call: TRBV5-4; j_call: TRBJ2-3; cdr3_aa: CASSLLAGRTDTQYF
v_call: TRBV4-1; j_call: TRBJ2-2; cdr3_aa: CASSQVAGGPTGELFF
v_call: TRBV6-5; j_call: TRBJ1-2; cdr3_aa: CASNPGGGADYGYTF
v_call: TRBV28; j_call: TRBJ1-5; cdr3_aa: CASSFGVSSNQPQHF
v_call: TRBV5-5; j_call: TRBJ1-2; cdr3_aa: CASSLRQGYGYTF
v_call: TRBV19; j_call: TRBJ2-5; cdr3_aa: CASSRLAGIKPQETQYF
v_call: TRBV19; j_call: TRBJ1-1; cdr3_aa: CASSIVTGAEAFF
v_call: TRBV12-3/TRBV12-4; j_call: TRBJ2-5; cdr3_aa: CASSNRGEETQYF
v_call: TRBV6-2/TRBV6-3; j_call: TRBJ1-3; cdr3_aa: CASSQPPQGLGTIYF
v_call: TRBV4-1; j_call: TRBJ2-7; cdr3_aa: CASSQASGNEQYF
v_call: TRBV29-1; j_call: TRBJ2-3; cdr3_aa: CSERSQGNTQYF
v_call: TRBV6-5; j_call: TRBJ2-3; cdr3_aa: CASTQFWGVTDTQYF
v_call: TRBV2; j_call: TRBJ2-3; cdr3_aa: CAGRGTDTQYF
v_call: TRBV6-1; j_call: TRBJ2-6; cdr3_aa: CASSETSSGANVLTF
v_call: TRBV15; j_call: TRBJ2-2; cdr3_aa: CATSRDEEQTNTGELFF
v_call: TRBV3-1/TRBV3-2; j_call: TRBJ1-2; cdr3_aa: CASSQDENWGDGYTF
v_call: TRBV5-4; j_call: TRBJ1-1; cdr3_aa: CASSFTGSTEAFF
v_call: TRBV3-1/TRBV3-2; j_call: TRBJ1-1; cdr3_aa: CASSQGPGGVSPEAFF
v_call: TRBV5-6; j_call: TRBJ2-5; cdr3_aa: CASSLSGEETQYF
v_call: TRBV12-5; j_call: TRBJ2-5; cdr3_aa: CASGSDRGETQYF
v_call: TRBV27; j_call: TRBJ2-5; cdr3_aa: CASSRRGGRKETQYF